This TCR beta chain is from a study of memory CD4+ T cells and cytomegalovirus serostatus. Study-wide context: Donors were healthy Belgian adults, under 10 CMV seropositive and some 24 seronegative. Notes on the study in general: CMV serostatus prediction reached median AUC approximately 0.95, or 0.91 with US-trained model.

Single viable CD3+CD4+CD8-CD45RO+ cells were sorted as the memory CD4+ T cells. The method was immunoSEQ multiplex PCR; TCRdb's version includes in-frame clones alone and lacks a portion of them. The sample has tens of thousands of clones; around 70% are singletons. The V gene lost 5 bases and the J gene lost 1 base, with 11 bases spanning the gap. The CDR3 loop spans 14 amino acids. Germline CDR1 is SEHNR and CDR2 is FQNEAQ (reference sequence). This clone was seen a handful of times. Its specificity is unknown. Sequencing was performed on memory CD4+ T cells from blood. The chain employs TRBV7-9 and TRBJ1-1, with a weak D call TRBD1 (5 bases). This receptor was taken from an adult in good health and CMV-seropositive. The CDR3 region has the DNA TGTGCCAGCAGCGATCAGGGCGGGAACACTGAAGCTTTCTTT. This sequence encodes CASSDQGGNTEAFF.